Shown below are 31 T cell receptor beta chains from a single sample sequenced in a study of OX40 agonist ivuxolimab in advanced cancers. Repertoires were generated with immunoSEQ multiplex PCR, while TCRdb's copy carries only in-frame clones and drops some. The sample shows around 80,000 clones, approximately 84% of them seen only once. The sequencing used CD4+ or CD8+ T cells sorted from blood, collected in a trial of the OX40 agonist ivuxolimab. The receptors come from an adult with an advanced solid tumor such as melanoma, head and neck, liver or kidney cancer.

The chain recombines TRBV6-5 with TRBJ2-7; D possibly corresponds to TRBD1 (7 bases). Trimming took off 3 bases at V and 5 bases at J, with 17 bases between the two ends. Germline V gene sequence: CDR1 MNHEY, CDR2 SVGAGI. The CDR3 runs to 15 residues. CDR3 region: CASSYSGGRGDEQYF. CDR3 nucleotides: TGTGCCAGCAGTTATTCAGGGGGGCGAGGGGACGAGCAGTACTTC.

CDR3 bases: TGCGCCAGCAGTCAACCGGACAGGGGGCCGCCCTTCTCCTACAATGAGCAGTTCTTC. Its translation is CASSQPDRGPPFSYNEQFF. The chain uses TRBV23-1 and TRBJ2-1; 11 bases align to TRBD1. TRBV23-1 qualifies as an ORF whose function is uncertain. V trimming: 2 bases; J trimming: 0 bases; junction bases outside the gene matches: 9. This CDR3 spans 19 amino acids.

The chain is built from TRBV7-9 and TRBJ2-3; perhaps TRBD2 as D (7 bases). The CDR3 covers 14 residues. The V end lost 8 bases, the J end lost 5 bases, and 17 bases lay between the germline ends. Germline V gene sequence: CDR1 SEHNR, CDR2 FQNEAQ (reference sequence). The CDR3 sequence is CASRRGGGGDTQYF. CDR3 sequence (DNA): TGTGCCAGCCGAAGGGGGGGAGGGGGAGATACGCAGTATTTT. The full variable domain, rest sourced from reference TRBV7-9 and TRBJ2-3, is DTGVSQNPRHKITKRGQNVTFRCDPISEHNRLYWYRQTLGQGPEFLTYFQNEAQLEKSRLLSDRFSAERPKGSFSTLEIQRTEQGDSAMYLCASRRGGGGDTQYFGPGTRLTVL.

The chain couples TRBV9 to TRBJ2-3, with 11 nucleotides matching TRBD1. The V and J ends lost 2 bases and 3 bases, in that order; junction bases with no gene match: 5. Per the germline V gene, CDR1 is SGDLS and CDR2 is YYNGEE. CDR3 size: 16 residues. CDR3 in amino acids: CASSVRTGGLTDTQYF. CDR3 bases: TGTGCCAGCAGCGTTAGGACAGGGGGCCTGACAGATACGCAGTATTTT.

This clone occurred once. The chain carries TRBV5-1 and TRBJ2-2, with D tentatively TRBD1 or TRBD2 (6 bases each). This CDR3 has 18 residues. V gave up 5 bases and J gave up 9 bases, with 29 bases separating them. Germline V gene lookup returns CDR1 SGHRS and CDR2 YFSETQ. Here the CDR3 reads CASSQGGPGAGLHRELFF. The CDR3 bases are TGCGCCAGCAGTCAAGGGGGTCCGGGGGCCGGACTTCACCGGGAGCTGTTTTTT.

V and J are TRBV4-1 and TRBJ2-3; D remains unclear. Germline V CDR1 and CDR2: MGHRA, YSYEKL. Trimming stripped 0 bases from V and 2 bases from J, with 9 bases between. The length of the CDR3 is 15 residues. CDR3 residues: CASSQEVGYTDTQYF. The CDR3 coding sequence is TGCGCCAGCAGCCAAGAAGTCGGTTACACAGATACGCAGTATTTT.

The gene calls are TRBV19 and TRBJ2-3, with D possibly being TRBD1 (6 bases). The ends were cut back, 8 bases at V and 5 bases at J, with 8 bases in the middle. From germline, CDR1 is LNHDA and CDR2 SQIVND (reference sequence). The CDR3 has 11 residues. The CDR3 sequence: CASFRGDTQYF. CDR3 in DNA: TGTGCCAGTTTCAGGGGAGATACGCAGTATTTT.

The chain carries TRBV2 and TRBJ2-7; a possible D gene is TRBD1 (6 bases). This CDR3 region has 12 residues. Trimming removed 5 bases at V and 3 bases at J, with 8 bases between. CDR1 and CDR2 (germline): SNHLY, FYNNEI. In DNA form, the CDR3 reads TGTGCCAGCAGTACGGACAGCTACGAGCAGTACTTC. It yields the protein CASSTDSYEQYF. Full variable domain (outside the CDR3, taken from reference TRBV2 and TRBJ2-7): EPEVTQTPSHQVTQMGQEVILRCVPISNHLYFYWYRQILGQKVEFLVSFYNNEISEKSEIFDDQFSVERPDGSNFTLKIRSTKLEDSAMYFCASSTDSYEQYFGPGTRLTVT.

The chain has TRBV5-5 and TRBJ2-7; D gene uncertain. V was pared by 0 bases and J by 4 bases, with 11 bases between. The CDR3 contains 14 residues. The germline gives CDR1 SGHKS, CDR2 YYEKEE (reference sequence). CDR3 nucleotide sequence: TGTGCCAGCAGCTTGGAATCCGTGGGGTACGAGCAGTACTTC. Its protein is CASSLESVGYEQYF.

This clone appeared a few times. The genes are TRBV6-5 and TRBJ2-1; D remains unclear. Germline-derived CDR1 and CDR2 are MNHEY and SVGAGI. V dropped 4 bases and J dropped 5 bases, with 3 bases sitting between them. CDR3 size: 11 residues. The chain's CDR3 is CASSWNNEQFF. The CDR3 DNA sequence: TGTGCCAGCAGTTGGAACAATGAGCAGTTCTTC.

The genes are TRBV18 and TRBJ2-2; D tentatively reads TRBD1 or TRBD2 (5 bases each). Trimming left V 3 bases short and J 5 bases short, with 7 bases between. This CDR3 is built from 13 residues. Germline V CDR1 and CDR2: KGHSH, LQKENI. The CDR3 reads CASSPRGTGELFF. CDR3 sequence (DNA): TGTGCCAGCTCACCGAGGGGAACCGGGGAGCTGTTTTTT.

The chain is built from TRBV29-1 and TRBJ2-7; the match to TRBD2 covers 8 bases. The CDR3 loop spans 16 amino acids. Trimming cost V 3 bases and J 3 bases; bases outside gene matches: 13. Per the germline V gene, CDR1 is SQVTM and CDR2 is ANQGSEA. Here the CDR3 DNA reads TGCAGCGTTGATTCCCAGCGGGGGATATTGTGCTACGAGCAGTACGTC. Protein: CSVDSQRGILCYEQYV.

The chain employs TRBV5-5 and TRBJ2-3; D ambiguous. This CDR3 region has 13 residues. CDR1 and CDR2 from the germline V gene are SGHKS and YYEKEE (reference sequence). V gave up 6 bases and J gave up 8 bases, with 16 bases separating them. In DNA form, the CDR3 reads TGTGCCAGCACCAAGAATTCTTGGGGTACGCAGTATTTT. Its translation: CASTKNSWGTQYF.

The gene calls are TRBV5-1 and TRBJ2-2; D gene ambiguous. Germline CDR1 SGHRS, CDR2 YFSETQ. The V and J ends lost 0 bases and 0 bases respectively, with 6 bases between them. This CDR3 is built from 15 residues. Here the CDR3 reads CASSLEVANTGELFF. DNA of the CDR3: TGCGCCAGCAGCTTGGAGGTGGCGAACACCGGGGAGCTGTTTTTT.

The V gene is TRBV2, the J gene TRBJ1-2; D is unclear. This CDR3 is built from 11 residues. Germline assignment: CDR1 SNHLY and CDR2 FYNNEI. V was cut by 6 bases and J by 4 bases, with 6 bases left in between. CDR3: CASRVLYGYTF. The CDR3 DNA follows: TGTGCCAGCAGAGTCCTCTATGGCTACACCTTC.

This chain links TRBV7-2 with TRBJ1-1, with D possibly TRBD1 on 5 matching bases. V shed 1 base and J shed 7 bases, with 19 bases lying between them. Germline values: CDR1 SGHTA, CDR2 FQGNSA. This CDR3 is 16 amino acids long. CDR3 DNA sequence: TGTGCCAGCAGCTTAGACCGAAGGCAGGGTTTAGGTGAAGCTTTCTTT. This gives the protein CASSLDRRQGLGEAFF. Complete variable domain (other parts from reference TRBV7-2 and TRBJ1-1): GAGVSQSPSNKVTEKGKDVELRCDPISGHTALYWYRQSLGQGLEFLIYFQGNSAPDKSGLPSDRFSAERTGGSVSTLTIQRTQQEDSAVYLCASSLDRRQGLGEAFFGQGTRLTVV.

The rearrangement uses TRBV7-2 and TRBJ1-2; D might be TRBD1 (5 bases). The CDR3 has 14 amino acids. The germline gives CDR1 SGHTA, CDR2 FQGNSA. V shed 7 bases and J shed 3 bases, with 15 bases lying between them. The CDR3 DNA reads as TGTGCCAGCAAATCCGGGACCCATGACTATGGCTACACCTTC. Its translation is CASKSGTHDYGYTF.

This clone has a handful of counts. This sequence joins TRBV7-9 and TRBJ1-1; D possibly corresponds to TRBD1 (5 bases). Trimming cost V 5 bases and J 1 base, with 14 bases left between them. Per germline, CDR1 SEHNR and CDR2 FQNEAQ (reference sequence). CDR3 length: 15 residues. The CDR3 sequence is CASSPLRDSNTEAFF. The CDR3, as DNA: TGTGCCAGCAGCCCCCTCCGGGACTCGAACACTGAAGCTTTCTTT.

The chain combines TRBV4-1 with TRBJ1-5, with D possibly being TRBD1 (6 bases). In germline, CDR1 is MGHRA, CDR2 YSYEKL. CDR3 length: 17 residues. The V and J ends lost 0 bases and 6 bases respectively, with 18 bases between them. CDR3 sequence reads: CASSQDLRSGVGQPQHF. CDR3 nucleotide sequence: TGCGCCAGCAGCCAAGATTTAAGGTCAGGGGTAGGTCAGCCCCAGCATTTT.

The chain couples TRBV9 to TRBJ2-4; 8 bases match TRBD2. Germline-derived CDR1 and CDR2 are SGDLS and YYNGEE. The CDR3 has 18 residues. With V trimmed by 3 bases and J by 2 bases, 13 bases remained unmatched. CDR3 in amino acids: CASSGPSGRSGTKNIQYF. As DNA, the CDR3 is TGTGCCAGCAGCGGCCCCTCGGGTCGTAGCGGGACCAAAAACATTCAGTACTTC.

This chain uses TRBV11-2 with TRBJ2-1, with 8 bases lining up with TRBD2. V shed 5 bases and J 4 bases; nucleotides not matched to a gene: 7. CDR1 and CDR2 from the germline V gene are SGHAT and FQNNGV. The CDR3 spans 15 residues. CDR3 nucleotides: TGTGCCAGCAGCGTGAGCGGGGGCCGGTACAATGAGCAGTTCTTC. This codes for CASSVSGGRYNEQFF.

This chain uses TRBV6-1 with TRBJ2-2; D possibly matches TRBD1 or TRBD2 (5 bases each). V shed 7 bases and J shed 8 bases, with 17 bases lying between them. Germline loops: CDR1 MNHNS, CDR2 SASEGT. CDR3 length: 14 residues. Here the CDR3 DNA reads TGTGCCAGCACCATTGTCCTGGGGGAAGGGGAGCTGTTTTTT. Its protein is CASTIVLGEGELFF.

This clone was seen a few times. The rearrangement uses TRBV29-1 and TRBJ2-1; the D call may be TRBD1 or TRBD2 (6 bases each). The CDR3 is 15 residues long. V lost 6 bases and J lost 0, with 15 bases in between. Germline lookup yields CDR1 SQVTM and CDR2 ANQGSEA. The chain's CDR3 is CSVQGGPNSYNEQFF. The CDR3, as DNA: TGCAGCGTGCAAGGGGGGCCCAACTCCTACAATGAGCAGTTCTTC.

In the case of this clone: Lacking the conserved final phenylalanine or tryptophan, this CDR3 likely reflects a read error. The limits of the CDR3 on the DNA are not certain, so only TCRdb's listed CDR3 is given. V and J are TRBV21-1 and TRBJ1-1. TRBV21-1 is labeled a pseudogene. The CDR3 spans 9 amino acids, including both terminal residues. This CDR3 is CASGRDRPV.

V gene TRBV25-1 combines with J gene TRBJ1-3; D unclear. The germline V and J ends were trimmed by 1 base and 3 bases, with 13 bases remaining between them. Looked up from germline, CDR1 is MGHDK and CDR2 is SYGVNS. The CDR3 covers 16 residues. CDR3 DNA sequence: TGTGCCAGCAGTGAATCACAGTCCTCTGATGGAAACACCATATATTTT. Protein: CASSESQSSDGNTIYF.

The chain couples TRBV5-1 to TRBJ1-6; possible D gene TRBD1, 6 bases. The CDR3 extends over 16 amino acids. V dropped 2 bases and J dropped 5 bases, with 14 bases sitting between them. CDR1 and CDR2 (germline): SGHRS, YFSETQ. The DNA of the CDR3 is TGCGCCAGCAGCTTAGTAGGGGGGCTTGATAATTCACCCCTCCACTTT. Amino acid sequence: CASSLVGGLDNSPLHF.

This clone was recorded a few times. The chain combines TRBV5-4 with TRBJ2-2; D is ambiguous. The V and J ends lost 1 base and 2 bases respectively, with 6 bases between them. This CDR3 is built from 14 residues. Germline V lookup: CDR1 SGHNT, CDR2 YYREEE (reference sequence). In DNA form, the CDR3 reads TGTGCCAGCAGCTTGACAGAAAACACCGGGGAGCTGTTTTTT. Protein: CASSLTENTGELFF.

This sequence joins TRBV27 and TRBJ2-1, with D possibly being TRBD2 (5 bases). Trimming shortened V by 3 bases and J by 9 bases, and 18 bases separated the two germline ends. CDR3 length equals 15 residues. Per germline, CDR1 MNHEY and CDR2 SMNVEV (reference sequence). The CDR3: CASSFRGLNGGEQFF. CDR3 nucleotides: TGTGCCAGCAGTTTCCGCGGGCTCAACGGTGGTGAGCAGTTCTTC.

This clone was detected only a few times. The rearrangement uses TRBV19 and TRBJ1-3; D might be TRBD1 (6 bases). Germline lookup yields CDR1 LNHDA and CDR2 SQIVND (reference sequence). Deletions cut 6 bases from V and 3 bases from J, with 15 bases between. The CDR3 extends over 15 amino acids. The CDR3 here is CASRLGTFGGNTIYF. The CDR3 bases are TGTGCCAGTAGACTCGGGACATTTGGTGGAAACACCATATATTTT.

This clone was seen a few times. The chain is built from TRBV2 and TRBJ2-1; TRBD2 matches at 12 bases. Germline V gives CDR1 SNHLY, CDR2 FYNNEI. Germline trimming cut 6 bases from V and 10 bases from J; bases unmatched to any gene: 10. The CDR3 spans 15 residues. CDR3 bases: TGTGCCAGCAGCTTCGGGACTAGCGGGCGAGGGGAGCAGTTCTTC. It translates to CASSFGTSGRGEQFF.

The sample holds one count of this clone. This rearrangement joins TRBV9 to TRBJ2-5, with 7 bases aligning to TRBD2. V gave up 4 bases and J gave up 1 base; unmatched junction bases: 4. This CDR3 has 14 amino acids. CDR1 is SGDLS and CDR2 is YYNGEE in the germline V gene. The CDR3 loop reads CASSPGTIQETQYF. DNA for the CDR3: TGTGCCAGCAGCCCTGGGACTATCCAAGAGACCCAGTACTTC.